The clone carrying this T cell receptor (beta chain) was observed once. The data were obtained in a study of blood T cell repertoires in COVID-19. Study details: The United States, Italy and Spain supplied acute and convalescent COVID-19 samples. T cells, B-cell-depleted T cells, or PBMCs provided the cDNA or gDNA that served as material.

Original processing methods: Reference gene primer amplification gave estimated nucleated cell counts. Sequenced by immunoSEQ multiplex PCR; TCRdb stores in-frame clones only, minus some. V, J and clone size are those of that table, while D and trimming were read from the DNA. The sample has 57,000 or so clones, around 85% seen once. The sequenced sample consisted of peripheral blood. The receptor's source is a man between 70 and 80 years old with acute or convalescent COVID-19.

CDR3 DNA: TGTGCCAGCAGCCCCTCCCGGGGGGAGCAGTACTTC. It specifies CASSPSRGEQYF. This chain joins TRBV11-2 and TRBJ2-7; tentatively, D is TRBD2 (6 bases). The CDR3 spans 12 residues. Germline loops: CDR1 SGHAT, CDR2 FQNNGV. V was trimmed by 5 bases and J by 7 bases, leaving 12 bases between them.